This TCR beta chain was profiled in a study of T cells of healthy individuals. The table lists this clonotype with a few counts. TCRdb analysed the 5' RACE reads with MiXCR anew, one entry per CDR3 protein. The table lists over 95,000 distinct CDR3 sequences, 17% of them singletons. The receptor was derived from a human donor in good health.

The CDR3, as DNA: TGTGCCAGCAGCCCCCTAGCGGGGGCCAACTCCTACGAGCAGTACTTC. Protein product: CASSPLAGANSYEQYF. The genes are TRBV4-2 and TRBJ2-7; TRBD2 matches at 10 bases. The CDR3 loop spans 16 amino acids. Unmatched junction bases numbered 6, after V lost 4 bases and J lost 0 bases. Germline V gene data show CDR1 as LGHNA and CDR2 as YNFKEQ.